Shown below are 10 T cell receptor beta chains from a single sample sequenced in a study of T cells in Graves' hyperthyroidism and ophthalmopathy. Amplified TCR beta CDR3 regions came from RNA transcripts. The primer set for the first-round RT-PCR of the TCR CDR3 was HTBI. TCRdb itself ran the multiplex PCR reads through MiXCR, one entry per CDR3 protein. The sample has about 620,000 distinct CDR3 sequences, under 20% seen once. Sequenced input: blood. The receptors come from a woman aged 25 to 39 with Graves' hyperthyroidism.

This clonotype was detected a few times. This sequence joins TRBV9 and TRBJ2-1; TRBD2 agrees at 10 bases. The CDR3 has 14 amino acids. V was clipped by 3 bases and J by 11 bases; unmatched bases: 8. The V gene's germline CDR1 is SGDLS and CDR2 YYNGEE. DNA of the CDR3: TGTGCCAGCAGCGAGCCTAGCGGGAGAAGTAAGCAGTTCTTC. Translated, it gives CASSEPSGRSKQFF.

This clonotype has only a few counts. This sequence joins TRBV24-1 and TRBJ2-3, with TRBD1 matching over 7 bases. This CDR3 has 15 residues. Germline V lookup: CDR1 KGHDR, CDR2 SFDVKD. The J segment lost 4 bases and the V segment lost 5 bases, leaving 8 bases of the junction unmatched. The CDR3 protein is CATSARDRDADTQYF. Written as DNA, the CDR3 is TGTGCCACCAGTGCCCGGGACAGAGACGCAGATACGCAGTATTTT.

This clonotype has only a few counts. This CDR3 is CASSRQTESNYGYTF. CDR3 nucleotide sequence: TGCGCCAGCAGCCGCCAGACAGAGTCCAACTATGGCTACACCTTC. The V and J genes are TRBV4-3 and TRBJ1-2; TRBD1 might be the D (5 bases). Germline assignment: CDR1 LGHNA and CDR2 YSLEER. This CDR3 region has 15 residues. The V end lost 4 bases, the J end lost 2 bases, and 14 bases lay between the germline ends.

This clonotype was seen only a few times. The chain uses TRBV20-1 and TRBJ2-3; unclear D gene. Germline lookup yields CDR1 DFQATT and CDR2 SNEGSKA (reference sequence). V was trimmed by 7 bases and J by 1 base, leaving 18 bases between them. The CDR3 spans 15 residues. CDR3 nucleotide sequence: TGCAGTGTGGCGGATTCCTCTAGGGGCACAGATACGCAGTATTTT. This codes for CSVADSSRGTDTQYF.

This rearrangement joins TRBV28 to TRBJ2-1; 13 nucleotides line up with TRBD2. There are 19 residues in the CDR3. CDR1 MDHEN and CDR2 SYDVKM come from the germline V gene. The V segment lost 4 bases and the J segment 1 base; nucleotides outside the gene matches: 10. The CDR3 loop reads CASSWPMRGLAGSYNEQFF. CDR3 bases: TGTGCCAGCAGTTGGCCAATGAGGGGACTAGCGGGATCCTACAATGAGCAGTTCTTC.

This clonotype was observed many times. The J gene is TRBJ1-2, the V gene TRBV2, with TRBD1 identical over 9 bases. CDR3 size: 13 residues. Germline loops: CDR1 SNHLY, CDR2 FYNNEI. Trimming cost V 6 bases and J 7 bases; bases outside gene matches: 6. CDR3 loop: CASRGGQGIGYTF. CDR3 nucleotides: TGTGCCAGCAGGGGAGGACAGGGGATTGGCTACACCTTC.

Of note for this clonotype: With a much larger clone just one base away, this may be a read error. Given the absence of the conserved phenylalanine or tryptophan at the CDR3 end, a read error is likely. This chain connects TRBV20-1 to TRBJ2-7, with 9 bases matching TRBD2. The germline gives CDR1 DFQATT, CDR2 SNEGSKA (reference sequence). The CDR3 totals 13 residues. The J segment lost 1 base and the V segment lost 6 bases, leaving 4 bases of the junction unmatched. CDR3 amino acids: CSAFLAGSYEQYL. In DNA form, the CDR3 reads TGCAGTGCGTTTCTAGCGGGATCCTACGAGCAGTACCTC.

This clonotype occurred a few times. The chain has TRBV15 and TRBJ1-2, with TRBD1 matching 12 bases. Per germline, CDR1 LNHNV and CDR2 YYDKDF (reference sequence). CDR3 length: 16 residues. J gave up 2 bases and V 1 base, and 2 bases lay outside the gene matches. This CDR3 reads CATSRAGTGGNYGYTF. The CDR3 DNA is TGTGCCACCAGCAGAGCCGGGACAGGGGGCAACTATGGCTACACCTTC. Using reference TRBV15 and TRBJ1-2 for the parts outside the CDR3, the full variable domain is DAMVIQNPRYQVTQFGKPVTLSCSQTLNHNVMYWYQQKSSQAPKLLFHYYDKDFNNEADTPDNFQSRRPNTSFCFLDIRSPGLGDTAMYLCATSRAGTGGNYGYTFGSGTRLTVV.

This clonotype was observed a few times. This chain connects TRBV28 to TRBJ2-1; 15 bases align to TRBD2. The CDR3 loop spans 20 amino acids. Germline trimming cut 1 base from V and 5 bases from J; bases unmatched to any gene: 12. Germline assignment: CDR1 MDHEN and CDR2 SYDVKM. This CDR3 is CASSLLSPAGLAGGHNEQFF. Here the CDR3 DNA reads TGTGCCAGCAGTTTATTGTCCCCCGCGGGACTAGCGGGAGGACACAATGAGCAGTTCTTC. The variable domain in full, completed from reference TRBV28 and TRBJ2-1, reads DVKVTQSSRYLVKRTGEKVFLECVQDMDHENMFWYRQDPGLGLRLIYFSYDVKMKEKGDIPEGYSVSREKKERFSLILESASTNQTSMYLCASSLLSPAGLAGGHNEQFFGPGTRLTVL.

As concerns this clonotype: A much larger clone differs by one base, so this may be a read error. CDR3 residues: CSARKTTDTRYF. Here the CDR3 DNA reads TGCAGTGCGAGAAAGACCACAGATACGCGGTATTTT. The J gene is TRBJ2-3, the V gene TRBV20-1; no clear D gene. In germline, CDR1 is DFQATT, CDR2 SNEGSKA (reference sequence). CDR3 length: 12 residues.